Listed here are 25 T cell receptor beta chains from one sample, sequenced in a study of STAT3 mutations in large granular lymphocyte leukemia. The table came from immunoSEQ multiplex PCR; TCRdb's copy has only in-frame clones and leaves some out. The table includes about 10,000 clones, 70% to 90% detected once. Whole-study results and caveats: Every T-LGLL patient had at least one immunodominant TCRbeta clonotype.

Their specific antigens are unknown. The sequenced sample was peripheral blood mononuclear cells. The receptors come from a man aged 60 to 69 with T-cell large granular lymphocyte leukemia. Some clones in this sample may be carry-over from other donors' samples.

The chain links TRBV30 to TRBJ1-6; 7 bases are a match to TRBD1. The CDR3 has 14 amino acids. V shed 2 bases, J shed 9 bases, and the junction held 7 bases outside the gene matches. The germline CDR1 and CDR2 sequences are GTSNPN and SVGIG (reference sequence). The CDR3 DNA follows: TGTGCCTGGAGTTTGGACAGGTTGAGTTCACCCCTCCACTTT. It translates to CAWSLDRLSSPLHF.

The CDR3 is CASRAESSYNEQFF. The CDR3 DNA is TGTGCCAGCAGGGCAGAGTCTTCCTACAATGAGCAGTTCTTC. The chain couples TRBV27 to TRBJ2-1; D not resolved. The V end was cut by 6 bases, the J end by 1 base, with 10 bases between. Germline V lookup: CDR1 MNHEY, CDR2 SMNVEV (reference sequence). This CDR3 has 14 residues.

This chain joins TRBV5-1 and TRBJ2-5; D perhaps matches TRBD2 (5 bases). V was cut by 5 bases and J by 0 bases, with 11 bases left in between. The CDR3 spans 14 residues. Looked up from germline, CDR1 is SGHRS and CDR2 is YFSETQ. CDR3 bases: TGCGCCAGCAGGTCCCGAGCGGACCAAGAGACCCAGTACTTC. Translation gives CASRSRADQETQYF.

The CDR3: CASSSGEAGETQYF. The CDR3 coding sequence is TGCGCCAGCAGCTCCGGAGAAGCAGGGGAGACCCAGTACTTC. J is TRBJ2-5 and V is TRBV5-1; D possibly corresponds to TRBD1 (5 bases). V lost 3 bases to trimming and J lost 5 bases, with 14 bases between them. The CDR3 is made up of 14 amino acids. Germline V lookup: CDR1 SGHRS, CDR2 YFSETQ.

The genes are TRBV7-9 and TRBJ2-5; D is ambiguous. V shed 3 bases and J shed 5 bases, with 13 bases lying between them. The length of the CDR3 is 14 residues. Per the germline V gene, CDR1 is SEHNR and CDR2 is FQNEAQ (reference sequence). The CDR3 DNA is TGTGCCAGCAGCTTCTTAGGCACTACGGAGACCCAGTACTTC. Its translation is CASSFLGTTETQYF.

DNA of the CDR3: TGTGCCAGCAGCCGAGTCAGCTCTGGAAACACCATATATTTT. This gives the protein CASSRVSSGNTIYF. The V and J genes are TRBV7-9 and TRBJ1-3; no clear D. The germline CDR1 and CDR2 sequences are SEHNR and FQNEAQ (reference sequence). The length of the CDR3 is 14 residues. V gave up 5 bases and J gave up 0 bases, with 8 bases separating them. Full variable domain (rest looked up from reference TRBV7-9 and TRBJ1-3): DTGVSQNPRHKITKRGQNVTFRCDPISEHNRLYWYRQTLGQGPEFLTYFQNEAQLEKSRLLSDRFSAERPKGSFSTLEIQRTEQGDSAMYLCASSRVSSGNTIYFGEGSWLTVV.

There are a few counts of this clone. V and J are TRBV30 and TRBJ1-5, with TRBD1 identical over 10 bases. Germline values: CDR1 GTSNPN, CDR2 SVGIG (reference sequence). There are 17 residues in the CDR3. V shed 0 bases, J shed 4 bases, and the junction held 9 bases outside the gene matches. CDR3 DNA sequence: TGTGCCTGGAGTGTACCTCATAGACAGGGGGCAAATCAGCCCCAGCATTTT. As protein: CAWSVPHRQGANQPQHF.

The J gene is TRBJ1-1, the V gene TRBV13; D is unclear. CDR1 is PRHDT and CDR2 is FYEKMQ in the germline V gene (reference sequence). With 4 bases removed from V and 5 bases from J, the gap between germline ends came to 11 bases. The CDR3 contains 13 residues. Here the CDR3 reads CASSSLTKTEAFF. DNA of the CDR3: TGTGCCAGCAGCTCCTTGACGAAAACTGAAGCTTTCTTT.

CDR3 sequence reads: CSAMSAGQGVEKLFF. CDR3 DNA sequence: TGCAGCGCTATGTCCGCGGGACAGGGTGTTGAAAAACTGTTTTTT. V usage is TRBV29-1 and J usage is TRBJ1-4; 9 nucleotides agree with TRBD1. Germline CDR1 is SQVTM and CDR2 is ANQGSEA. The CDR3 totals 15 residues. Losses at the gene ends were 7 bases for V and 7 bases for J; bases not matched to a gene: 13. Using reference TRBV29-1 and TRBJ1-4 for the parts outside the CDR3, the full variable domain is SAVISQKPSRDICQRGTSLTIQCQVDSQVTMMFWYRQQPGQSLTLIATANQGSEATYESGFVIDKFPISRPNLTFSTLTVSNMSPEDSSIYLCSAMSAGQGVEKLFFGSGTQLSVL.

This clone was observed a handful of times. In DNA form, the CDR3 reads TGTGCCAGCACACCAGACAGGTCATCTCGTCAGTACTTC. It is translated as CASTPDRSSRQYF. V and J are TRBV6-5 and TRBJ2-4; tentatively, D is TRBD1 (6 bases). V dropped 7 bases and J dropped 12 bases, with 19 bases sitting between them. CDR1 is MNHEY, CDR2 SVGAGI, per germline. The CDR3 is made up of 13 amino acids.

This clone was seen once. This chain uses TRBV7-3 with TRBJ2-1; a possible D gene is TRBD2 (6 bases). Between the trimmed V and J ends, which lost 7 bases and 10 bases, there was a span of 17 bases. The V gene's germline CDR1 is SGHTA and CDR2 FQGTGA. This CDR3 comprises 13 residues. CDR3 residues: CASTQDSGNEQFF. The CDR3 coding sequence is TGTGCCAGCACCCAAGATAGCGGCAACGAGCAGTTCTTC.

The rearrangement uses TRBV21-1 and TRBJ2-7; the table names TRBD2, a call not compared with the DNA. TRBV21-1 constitutes a pseudogene. This CDR3 region has 17 residues. The CDR3 is CASSKFTPGLATGEQYF. The CDR3 coding sequence is TGTGCCAGCAGCAAATTCACACCGGGACTAGCGACGGGCGAGCAGTACTTC.

This clone was seen only a few times. The chain is built from TRBV7-2 and TRBJ1-6; weak D call: TRBD1 (5 bases). Germline assignment: CDR1 SGHTA and CDR2 FQGNSA. V was trimmed by 4 bases and J by 9 bases, leaving 13 bases between them. CDR3 size: 14 residues. This chain's CDR3 is CASSSGTFGSPLHF. CDR3 nucleotides: TGTGCCAGCAGCTCCGGGACTTTTGGTTCACCCCTCCACTTT.

The rearrangement links TRBV13 to TRBJ2-5; the match to TRBD2 covers 10 bases. Per the germline V gene, CDR1 is PRHDT and CDR2 is FYEKMQ (reference sequence). Losses at the gene ends were 0 bases for V and 4 bases for J; bases not matched to a gene: 14. This CDR3 has 19 amino acids. The CDR3 region has the DNA TGTGCCAGCAGCTTAGGCGGGGTCAGCGGGGGGGCCCATACAGAGACCCAGTACTTC. Translated: CASSLGGVSGGAHTETQYF.

The chain couples TRBV29-1 to TRBJ2-7; D gene unclear. V shed 3 bases and J shed 3 bases, with 6 bases lying between them. Germline-derived CDR1 and CDR2 are SQVTM and ANQGSEA. The CDR3 sequence is 11 residues long. CDR3 sequence reads: CSVDDGYEQYF. CDR3 bases: TGCAGCGTTGACGACGGCTACGAGCAGTACTTC.

The J gene is TRBJ2-3, the V gene TRBV18; TRBD2 might be the D (6 bases). The CDR3 consists of 13 residues. V was clipped by 3 bases and J by 3 bases, with 7 bases between them. Germline V lookup: CDR1 KGHSH, CDR2 LQKENI. The chain's CDR3 is CASSPAGTDTQYF. For the CDR3, the DNA is TGTGCCAGCTCACCGGCGGGGACAGATACGCAGTATTTT.

This chain's CDR3 is CAWSVMTILYNSPLHF. The CDR3 bases are TGTGCCTGGAGTGTAATGACAATTCTCTATAATTCACCCCTCCACTTT. V gene TRBV30 combines with J gene TRBJ1-6, with D unresolved. The CDR3 runs to 16 residues. V dropped 0 bases and J dropped 3 bases, with 12 bases sitting between them. The V gene's germline CDR1 is GTSNPN and CDR2 SVGIG (reference sequence).

In DNA, the CDR3 is TGCGCCAGCGGAAAGTCCTCAACTAATGAAAAACTGTTTTTT. Amino acid sequence: CASGKSSTNEKLFF. The V call is TRBV5-1, the J call TRBJ1-4; D not certain. The CDR3 consists of 14 residues. Germline values: CDR1 SGHRS, CDR2 YFSETQ. Trimming left V 7 bases short and J 0 bases short, with 10 bases between.

This clone was seen a single time. The chain joins TRBV7-9 to TRBJ2-7, with D uncertain. The CDR3 extends over 11 amino acids. The V end lost 5 bases, the J end lost 0 bases, and 2 bases lay between the germline ends. Germline V gene lookup returns CDR1 SEHNR and CDR2 FQNEAQ (reference sequence). The CDR3 DNA reads TGTGCCAGCAGCCGCTCCTACGAGCAGTACTTC. This sequence encodes CASSRSYEQYF.

The rearrangement uses TRBV5-1 and TRBJ2-5, with TRBD2 matching 7 bases. J was trimmed by 5 bases and V by 1 base; bases with no gene match: 5. The germline gives CDR1 SGHRS, CDR2 YFSETQ. CDR3 length: 14 residues. The CDR3 bases are TGCGCCAGCAGCTTGATGGGGGGGGGTGAGACCCAGTACTTC. This sequence encodes CASSLMGGGETQYF.

The chain is built from TRBV4-2 and TRBJ2-2; the match to TRBD1 covers 8 bases. Germline V lookup: CDR1 LGHNA, CDR2 YNFKEQ. The CDR3 is made up of 19 amino acids. Germline trimming cut 0 bases from V and 4 bases from J; bases unmatched to any gene: 13. CDR3 DNA sequence: TGTGCCAGCAGCCAAGACCAAGGGGCCCCGGGACAGGTCACCGGGGAGCTGTTTTTT. Protein sequence: CASSQDQGAPGQVTGELFF.

The chain is built from TRBV7-9 and TRBJ1-1, with 10 bases aligning to TRBD1. The CDR3 totals 15 residues. CDR1 SEHNR and CDR2 FQNEAQ come from the germline V gene (reference sequence). The V gene end was trimmed by 5 bases and the J gene end by 5 bases; junction bases not matched to a gene: 8. CDR3 loop: CASSHRQGAHTEAFF. The CDR3 DNA follows: TGTGCCAGCAGCCATCGACAGGGGGCGCATACTGAAGCTTTCTTT.

The V and J genes are TRBV9 and TRBJ1-1; TRBD1 is a possible D gene (6 bases). This CDR3 region has 16 residues. Germline values: CDR1 SGDLS, CDR2 YYNGEE. V lost 0 bases and J lost 0, with 12 bases in between. The CDR3 DNA sequence: TGTGCCAGCAGCGTAGAAGGACAGTATTTGAACACTGAAGCTTTCTTT. Protein product: CASSVEGQYLNTEAFF.

V is TRBV5-1 and J is TRBJ2-2; weak D call: TRBD2 (5 bases). V was shortened by 8 bases and J by 3 bases, with 14 bases between the two germline ends. CDR1 and CDR2 from the germline V gene are SGHRS and YFSETQ. CDR3 length: 14 residues. CDR3 residues: CASGRPRDTGELFF. The CDR3 region has the DNA TGCGCCAGTGGGCGTCCGCGGGACACCGGGGAGCTGTTTTTT.

This chain connects TRBV5-6 to TRBJ2-5; D is perhaps TRBD1 or TRBD2 (5 bases each). The V end was cut by 2 bases, the J end by 1 base, with 18 bases between. Germline V lookup: CDR1 SGHDT, CDR2 YYEEEE. There are 17 residues in the CDR3. CDR3 nucleotides: TGTGCCAGCAGCTTCGGGGCTATGGTTTCGGCCCAAGAGACCCAGTACTTC. Translated, it gives CASSFGAMVSAQETQYF.